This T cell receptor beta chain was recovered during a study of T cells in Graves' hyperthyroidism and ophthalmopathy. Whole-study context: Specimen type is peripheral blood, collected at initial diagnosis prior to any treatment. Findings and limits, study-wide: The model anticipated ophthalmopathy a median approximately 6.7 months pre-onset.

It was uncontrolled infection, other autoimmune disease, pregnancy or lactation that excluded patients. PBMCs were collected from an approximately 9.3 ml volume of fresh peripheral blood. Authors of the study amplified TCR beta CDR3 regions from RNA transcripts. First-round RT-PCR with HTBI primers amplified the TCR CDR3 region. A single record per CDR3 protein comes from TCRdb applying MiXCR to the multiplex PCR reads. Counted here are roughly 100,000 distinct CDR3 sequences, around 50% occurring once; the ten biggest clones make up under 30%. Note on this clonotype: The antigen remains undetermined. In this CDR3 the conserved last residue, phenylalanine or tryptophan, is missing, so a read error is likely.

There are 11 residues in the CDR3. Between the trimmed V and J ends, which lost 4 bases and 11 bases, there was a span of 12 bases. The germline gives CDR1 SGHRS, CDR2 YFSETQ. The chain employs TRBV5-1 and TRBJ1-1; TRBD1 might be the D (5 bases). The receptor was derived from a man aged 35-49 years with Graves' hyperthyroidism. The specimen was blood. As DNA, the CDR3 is TGCGCCAGCAGCCCTGGAGAGGGGGCTTTCTCT. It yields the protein CASSPGEGAFS.